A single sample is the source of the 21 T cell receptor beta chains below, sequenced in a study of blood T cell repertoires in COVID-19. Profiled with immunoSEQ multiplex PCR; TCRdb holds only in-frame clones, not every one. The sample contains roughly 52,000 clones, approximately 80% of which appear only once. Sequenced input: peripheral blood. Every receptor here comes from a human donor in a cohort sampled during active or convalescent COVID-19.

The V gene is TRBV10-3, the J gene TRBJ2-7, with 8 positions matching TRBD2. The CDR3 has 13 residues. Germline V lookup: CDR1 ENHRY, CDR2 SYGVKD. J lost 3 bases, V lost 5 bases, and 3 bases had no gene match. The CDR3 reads CAISPTSDYEQYF. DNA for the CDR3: TGTGCCATCAGTCCGACTAGCGACTACGAGCAGTACTTC.

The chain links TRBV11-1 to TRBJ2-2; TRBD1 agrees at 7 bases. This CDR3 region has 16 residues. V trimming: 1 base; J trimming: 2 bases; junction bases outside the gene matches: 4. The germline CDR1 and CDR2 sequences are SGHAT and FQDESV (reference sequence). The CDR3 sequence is CASSLETGSNTGELFF. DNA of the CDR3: TGTGCCAGCAGCTTAGAGACAGGGTCTAACACCGGGGAGCTGTTTTTT.

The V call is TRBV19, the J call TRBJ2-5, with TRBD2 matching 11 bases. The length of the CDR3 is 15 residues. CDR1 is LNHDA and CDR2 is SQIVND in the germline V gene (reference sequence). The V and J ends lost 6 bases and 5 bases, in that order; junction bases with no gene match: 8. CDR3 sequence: CASRPLAGGGETQYF. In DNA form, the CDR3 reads TGTGCCAGTAGACCTCTAGCGGGGGGTGGGGAGACCCAGTACTTC.

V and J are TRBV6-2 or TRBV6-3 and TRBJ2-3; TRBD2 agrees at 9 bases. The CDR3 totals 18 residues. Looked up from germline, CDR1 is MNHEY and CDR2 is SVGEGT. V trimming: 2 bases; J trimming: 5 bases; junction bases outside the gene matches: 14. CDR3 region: CASSYAHSGGNGKDTQYF. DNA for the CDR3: TGTGCCAGCAGTTACGCCCATAGCGGGGGCAACGGGAAAGATACGCAGTATTTT.

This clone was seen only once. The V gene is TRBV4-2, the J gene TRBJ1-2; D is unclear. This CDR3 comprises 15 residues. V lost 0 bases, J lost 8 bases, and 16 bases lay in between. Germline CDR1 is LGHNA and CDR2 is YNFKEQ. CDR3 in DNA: TGTGCCAGCAGCCAAGATTCCCAGGTCGGGGAAGGCTACACCTTC. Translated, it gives CASSQDSQVGEGYTF.

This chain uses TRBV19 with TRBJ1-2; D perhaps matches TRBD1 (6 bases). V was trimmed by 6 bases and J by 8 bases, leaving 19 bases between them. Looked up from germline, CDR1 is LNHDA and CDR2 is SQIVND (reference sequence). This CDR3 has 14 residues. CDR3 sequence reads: CASRSTGGAAGYTF. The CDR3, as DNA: TGTGCCAGTAGATCGACAGGAGGCGCTGCGGGCTACACCTTC.

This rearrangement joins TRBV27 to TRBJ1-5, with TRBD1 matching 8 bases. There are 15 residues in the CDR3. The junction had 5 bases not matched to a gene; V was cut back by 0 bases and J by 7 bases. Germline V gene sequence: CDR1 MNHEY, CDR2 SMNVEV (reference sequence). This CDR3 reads CASSLSSGGAQPQHF. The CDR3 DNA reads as TGTGCCAGCAGTTTATCGTCAGGGGGCGCGCAGCCCCAGCATTTT.

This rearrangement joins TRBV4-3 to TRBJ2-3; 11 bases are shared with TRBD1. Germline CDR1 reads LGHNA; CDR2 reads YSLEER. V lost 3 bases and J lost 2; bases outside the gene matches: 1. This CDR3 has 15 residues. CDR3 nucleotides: TGCGCCAGCAGCCAGGGACAGGGGGTCACAGATACGCAGTATTTT. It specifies CASSQGQGVTDTQYF.

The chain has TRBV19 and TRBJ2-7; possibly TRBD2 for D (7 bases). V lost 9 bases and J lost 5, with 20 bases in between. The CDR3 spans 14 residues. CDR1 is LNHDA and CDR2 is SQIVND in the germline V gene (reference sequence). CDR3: CASRTRGGVDEQYF. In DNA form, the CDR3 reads TGTGCCAGCCGCACCCGAGGGGGGGTAGACGAGCAGTACTTC.

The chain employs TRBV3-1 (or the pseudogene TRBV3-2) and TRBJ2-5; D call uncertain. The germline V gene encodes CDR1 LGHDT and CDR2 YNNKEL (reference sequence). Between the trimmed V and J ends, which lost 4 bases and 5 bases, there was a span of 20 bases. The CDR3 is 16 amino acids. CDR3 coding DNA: TGTGCCAGCAGCCCTCGGCGGAACCTGGCCTTCGAGACCCAGTACTTC. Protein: CASSPRRNLAFETQYF.

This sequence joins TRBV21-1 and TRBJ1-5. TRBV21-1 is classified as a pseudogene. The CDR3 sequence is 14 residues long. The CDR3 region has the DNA TGTGCCAGCCGAGCATGGCGGGGTTACCAGCCCCAGCATTTT. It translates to CASRAWRGYQPQHF.

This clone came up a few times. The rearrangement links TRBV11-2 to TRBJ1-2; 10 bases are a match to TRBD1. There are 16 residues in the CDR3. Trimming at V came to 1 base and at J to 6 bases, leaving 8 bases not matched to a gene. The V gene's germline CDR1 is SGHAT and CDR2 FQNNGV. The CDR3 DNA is TGTGCCAGCAGCTTAGGAGGAGCGGGACAGGGGCATGGCTACACCTTC. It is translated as CASSLGGAGQGHGYTF.

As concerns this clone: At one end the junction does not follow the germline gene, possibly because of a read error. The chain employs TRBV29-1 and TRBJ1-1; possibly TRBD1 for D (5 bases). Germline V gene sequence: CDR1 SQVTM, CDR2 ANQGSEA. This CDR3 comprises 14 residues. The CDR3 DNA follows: TGCAGCGTTGAGGAGGGGCCAGGGAACTCTGAAGCTTTCTTT. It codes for CSVEEGPGNSEAFF.

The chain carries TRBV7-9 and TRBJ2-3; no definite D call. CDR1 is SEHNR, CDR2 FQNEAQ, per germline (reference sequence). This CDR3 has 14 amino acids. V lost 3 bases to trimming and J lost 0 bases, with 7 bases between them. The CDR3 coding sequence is TGTGCCAGCAGCTTGATAGATAGCACAGATACGCAGTATTTT. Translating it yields CASSLIDSTDTQYF.

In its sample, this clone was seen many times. CDR3 nucleotide sequence: TGTGCCAGTATCCACCGGGACAGGCGTTACGAGCAGTACTTC. Protein sequence: CASIHRDRRYEQYF. The genes are TRBV19 and TRBJ2-7, with 8 nucleotides matching TRBD1. The CDR3 is 14 amino acids. J lost 4 bases, V lost 7 bases, and 9 bases had no gene match. Germline CDR1 and CDR2: LNHDA and SQIVND (reference sequence).

CDR3 bases: TGTGCCAGCAGCTCCGGGACATTCCGGGAGCTGTTTTTT. Translation: CASSSGTFRELFF. The chain employs TRBV7-2 and TRBJ2-2; maybe TRBD1 (6 bases). Trimming took 4 bases from V and 9 from J, leaving 12 bases between them. This CDR3 has 13 amino acids. Germline V gives CDR1 SGHTA, CDR2 FQGNSA. Based on the CDR3 plus reference TRBV7-2 and TRBJ2-2, the full variable domain is GAGVSQSPSNKVTEKGKDVELRCDPISGHTALYWYRQSLGQGLEFLIYFQGNSAPDKSGLPSDRFSAERTGGSVSTLTIQRTQQEDSAVYLCASSSGTFRELFFGEGSRLTVL.

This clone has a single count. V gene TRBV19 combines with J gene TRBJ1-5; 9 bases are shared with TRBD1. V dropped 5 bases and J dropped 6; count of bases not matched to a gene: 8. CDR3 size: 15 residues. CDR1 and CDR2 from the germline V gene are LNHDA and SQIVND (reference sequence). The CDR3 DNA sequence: TGTGCCAGTAGTGCACGAAAACAGGGGGCTCAGCCCCAGCATTTT. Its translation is CASSARKQGAQPQHF.

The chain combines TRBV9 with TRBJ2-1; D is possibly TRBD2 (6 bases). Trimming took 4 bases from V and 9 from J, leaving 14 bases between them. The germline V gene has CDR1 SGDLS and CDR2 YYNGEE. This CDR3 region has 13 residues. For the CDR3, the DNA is TGTGCCAGCAGCCCGGACTATTACGGTGAGCAGTTCTTC. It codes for CASSPDYYGEQFF.

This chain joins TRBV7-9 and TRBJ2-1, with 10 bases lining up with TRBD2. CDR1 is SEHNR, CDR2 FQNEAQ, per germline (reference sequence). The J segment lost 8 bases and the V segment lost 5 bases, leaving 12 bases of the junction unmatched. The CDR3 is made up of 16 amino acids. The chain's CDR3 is CASSHRSGGAGYEQFF. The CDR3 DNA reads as TGTGCCAGCAGCCACCGAAGCGGGGGGGCAGGCTATGAGCAGTTCTTC.

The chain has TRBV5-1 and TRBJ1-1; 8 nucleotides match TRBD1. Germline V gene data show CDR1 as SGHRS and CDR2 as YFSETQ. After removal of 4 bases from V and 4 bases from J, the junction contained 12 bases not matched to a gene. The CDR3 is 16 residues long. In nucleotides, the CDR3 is TGCGCCAGCAGCCCAGCTCAGGGGGCGGTTTTCACTGAAGCTTTCTTT. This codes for CASSPAQGAVFTEAFF.

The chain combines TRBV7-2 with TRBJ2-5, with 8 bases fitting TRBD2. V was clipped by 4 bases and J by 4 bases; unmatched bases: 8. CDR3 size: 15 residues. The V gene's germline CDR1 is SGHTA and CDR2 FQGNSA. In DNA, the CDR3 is TGTGCCAGCAGCTGGACTGCGGGGGGCCGAGAGACCCAGTACTTC. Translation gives CASSWTAGGRETQYF.